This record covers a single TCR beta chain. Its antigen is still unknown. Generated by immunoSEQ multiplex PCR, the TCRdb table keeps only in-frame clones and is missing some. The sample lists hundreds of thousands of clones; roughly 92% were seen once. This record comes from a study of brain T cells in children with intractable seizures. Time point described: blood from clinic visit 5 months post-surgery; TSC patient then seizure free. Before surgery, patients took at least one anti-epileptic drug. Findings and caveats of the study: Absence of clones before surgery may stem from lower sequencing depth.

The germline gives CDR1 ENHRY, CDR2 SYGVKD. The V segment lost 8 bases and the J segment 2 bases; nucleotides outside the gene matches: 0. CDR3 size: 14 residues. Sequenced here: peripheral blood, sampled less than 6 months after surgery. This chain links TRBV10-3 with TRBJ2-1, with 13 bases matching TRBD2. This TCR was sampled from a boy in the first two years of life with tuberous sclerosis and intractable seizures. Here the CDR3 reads CAIGTSGAYNEQFF. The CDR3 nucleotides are TGTGCCATCGGGACTAGCGGGGCCTACAATGAGCAGTTCTTC.